A selection of T cell receptor beta chains follows, all from one sample in a study of T-cell reconstitution after alpha-beta-depleted transplantation in children. One entry per CDR3 protein results from TCRdb running MiXCR on the PCR reads. The sample holds about 580,000 distinct CDR3 sequences, 25% to 30% seen once. Material: PBMCs, obtained before TCRalphabeta/CD19-depleted stem cell transplant. The receptors were sampled from a boy in the first two years of life with Wiskott-Aldrich syndrome, due to receive a stem cell transplant. CDR3s leave out the opening cysteine and the closing phenylalanine or tryptophan. Size is stated for part of the rows, as once, few or many counts, or as a class when the clone is expanded.

>TRBJ1-4|NA|TRBV20-1
SATGSATNEKLF
>TRBJ2-7|few|TRBV5-1
ASSLVAGRTYEQY
>TRBJ2-3|few|TRBV7-9
ASSHLAGASDTQY
>TRBJ2-1|once|TRBV6-5
ASSYSGQIFNNEQF
>TRBJ2-5|few|TRBV12-3/TRBV12-4
ASSLSSYLAQY
>TRBJ2-2|NA|TRBV20-1
SASGTANTGELF
>TRBJ2-1|NA|TRBV20-1
SARVLLGQF
>TRBJ2-3|few|TRBV19
ASSLRTGYTDTQY
>TRBJ2-6|NA|TRBV5-1
ASRRGGLEANVLT
>TRBJ1-4|few|TRBV20-1
SAAHSLGEKLF
>TRBJ2-3|NA|TRBV11-2
ASSLRRDSGTDTQY
>TRBJ2-7|few|TRBV12-3/TRBV12-4
ASSPNWSGGFSYEQY
>TRBJ1-5|few|TRBV12-3/TRBV12-4
ASSLVGATGQPQH
>TRBJ2-1|NA|TRBV5-1
ASSLEGGWEQF
>TRBJ2-7|few|TRBV12-3/TRBV12-4
ASSSQGQGLQY
>TRBJ2-5|NA|TRBV18
ASSPAEVRETQY
>TRBJ2-1|few|TRBV20-1
SARPPSGDEQF
>TRBJ1-1|NA|TRBV20-1
SARRDQGWTEAF
>TRBJ2-7|few|TRBV7-6
ASSLVATNYEQY
>TRBJ2-1|NA|TRBV20-1
SASTSGRFRGEQF
>TRBJ2-1|NA|TRBV27
ASSSSSPGQAVDEQF
>TRBJ2-7|NA|TRBV24-1
ATSAGSTGRYEQY
>TRBJ2-1|NA|TRBV9
ASSNLGVGYNEQF
>TRBJ2-7|many|TRBV20-1
SGASGRAGEQY
>TRBJ2-7|NA|TRBV25-1
ATSRQGPPYEQY
>TRBJ2-5|few|TRBV28
ASSLRGLAGETQY